A single sample is the source of the 5 T cell receptor beta chains below, sequenced in a study of blood T cell repertoires in COVID-19. This table comes from immunoSEQ multiplex PCR, and its TCRdb copy is limited to in-frame clones, with some not included. The sample lists some 170,000 clones; roughly 88% were seen once. The sample comprised PBMCs or T cells enriched from blood (not recorded which). These TCRs come from a man aged 45 to 65 who had recovered from COVID-19.

The genes are TRBV5-4 and TRBJ1-4; no clear D gene. Trimming pared 4 bases from V and 0 bases from J, leaving 10 bases between. This CDR3 has 15 residues. Germline CDR1 and CDR2: SGHNT and YYREEE (reference sequence). As DNA, the CDR3 is TGTGCCAGCAGCGGCGAGGGCTCAACTAATGAAAAACTGTTTTTT. This codes for CASSGEGSTNEKLFF.

The chain uses TRBV2 and TRBJ1-5, with 11 bases that match TRBD1. CDR1 is SNHLY and CDR2 is FYNNEI in the germline V gene. This CDR3 contains 16 residues. With 4 bases clipped from V and 6 bases from J, the junction kept 8 bases outside the gene matches. CDR3 sequence: CASSARTGGLSQPQHF. CDR3 DNA: TGTGCCAGCAGTGCCCGGACAGGGGGCCTCAGTCAGCCCCAGCATTTT.

The genes are TRBV19 and TRBJ2-2, with 7 bases identical to TRBD1. This CDR3 comprises 15 residues. V lost 7 bases to trimming and J lost 0 bases; unmatched junction nucleotides: 5. From germline, CDR1 is LNHDA and CDR2 SQIVND (reference sequence). The CDR3 sequence: CASKTGTANTGELFF. CDR3 nucleotide sequence: TGTGCCAGTAAAACCGGGACAGCGAACACCGGGGAGCTGTTTTTT.

In this sample, this clone turned up once. The chain carries TRBV18 and TRBJ2-5, with D uncertain. The CDR3 length is 13 residues. V shed 3 bases and J shed 5 bases, with 10 bases lying between them. Germline V gene lookup returns CDR1 KGHSH and CDR2 LQKENI. The CDR3 reads CASSPQRQETQYF. The CDR3 DNA reads as TGTGCCAGCTCACCCCAGCGCCAGGAGACCCAGTACTTC.

V is TRBV18 and J is TRBJ2-6; TRBD1 matches 7 bases. The germline V gene has CDR1 KGHSH and CDR2 LQKENI. The V segment lost 4 bases and the J segment 0 bases; nucleotides outside the gene matches: 9. The CDR3 is 18 amino acids. The CDR3 sequence: CASSLPRQGFSGANVLTF. Here the CDR3 DNA reads TGTGCCAGCTCACTGCCGCGACAGGGTTTCTCTGGGGCCAACGTCCTGACTTTC.